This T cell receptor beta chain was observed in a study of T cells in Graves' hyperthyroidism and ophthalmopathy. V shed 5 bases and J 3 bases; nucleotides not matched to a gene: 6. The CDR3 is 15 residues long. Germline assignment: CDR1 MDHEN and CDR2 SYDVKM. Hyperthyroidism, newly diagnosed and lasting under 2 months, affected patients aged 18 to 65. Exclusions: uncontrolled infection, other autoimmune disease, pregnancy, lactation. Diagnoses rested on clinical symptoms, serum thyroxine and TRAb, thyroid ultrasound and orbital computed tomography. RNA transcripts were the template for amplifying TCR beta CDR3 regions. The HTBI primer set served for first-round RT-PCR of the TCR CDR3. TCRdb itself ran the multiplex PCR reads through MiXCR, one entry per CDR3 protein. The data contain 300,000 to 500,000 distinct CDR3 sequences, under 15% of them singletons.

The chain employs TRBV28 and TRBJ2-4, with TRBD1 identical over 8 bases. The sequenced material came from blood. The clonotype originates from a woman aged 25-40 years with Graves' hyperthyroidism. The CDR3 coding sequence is TGTGCCAGCAGTCCAGGGGGCGGCCGCAAAAACATTCAGTACTTC. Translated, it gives CASSPGGGRKNIQYF.